This record concerns one T cell receptor (beta chain) sequence. Its antigen is not known. This entry belongs to a study of cytomegalovirus exposure and HLA in healthy donors. Study as a whole: The roughly 130 validation repertoires, a later analysis reported, used the same platform as the roughly 660 repertoires from the first cohort. Regarding the study as a whole: The authors enumerated roughly 160 TCR beta chains as linked to cytomegalovirus. The CMV antigen specificity of a few CMV-associated chains was confirmed through in vitro analysis.

The protocol was immunoSEQ multiplex PCR, while the TCRdb copy is restricted to in-frame clones and leaves out a portion. The sample records more than 150,000 clones, over 65% being singletons. The CDR3 spans 15 residues. The germline CDR1 and CDR2 sequences are LGHNT and FRNRAP. J lost 1 base, V lost 5 bases, and 2 bases had no gene match. The rearrangement links TRBV12-5 to TRBJ2-3, with 11 nucleotides matching TRBD2. Material for sequencing was PBMCs. This TCR was sampled from a man aged 18 to 35 in good health and CMV-seropositive. The CDR3 DNA is TGTGCTAGTGGTCTGGGACTAGCGGGCACAGATACGCAGTATTTT. Protein: CASGLGLAGTDTQYF.